This TCR beta chain was profiled in a study of blood T cells in healthy people across ages. General study findings and limits: Diversity was higher, and naive CD4+ cells more numerous, in long-lived donors than in aged donors.

Germline-derived CDR1 and CDR2 are KGHSH and LQKENI. CDR3 length equals 13 residues. V was pared by 6 bases and J by 7 bases, with 15 bases between. There are many counts of this clonotype. Its antigen is not identified. Alongside a J-beta primer mix, a sample-barcoded 5' primer served in a second PCR lasting roughly 6 to 11 cycles. MiXCR, run by TCRdb on the 5' RACE reads, gives a single entry per CDR3 protein. The sample has 650,000 to 700,000 distinct CDR3 sequences; less than 40% are singletons. V gene TRBV18 combines with J gene TRBJ2-5; no reliable D call. Sequencing used blood. The TCR comes from an elderly woman in good health. CDR3 residues: CASSPDGSGTQYF. As DNA, the CDR3 is TGTGCCAGCTCCCCTGACGGGTCCGGGACCCAGTACTTC.